This T cell receptor (beta chain) was captured by sequencing in a study of CD8 T cells in ankylosing spondylitis. A quantitative 5'-RACE method, one with molecular barcodes, was used to make TCR beta libraries. From the 5' RACE reads, TCRdb called clonotypes with MiXCR, one entry per CDR3 protein. Among 100,000 or so distinct CDR3 sequences listed, around 24% were seen once. Broader study findings: In ankylosing spondylitis blood, a motif of roughly eight highly homologous TCR beta variants appeared characteristic.

Regarding this clonotype: The antigen remains undetermined.

The germline gives CDR1 LNHDA, CDR2 SQIVND (reference sequence). The CDR3 is 13 residues long. V shed 5 bases, J shed 4 bases, and the junction held 3 bases outside the gene matches. The gene calls are TRBV19 and TRBJ1-2; 8 bases fit TRBD1. The TCR was taken from a male donor with ankylosing spondylitis. The material sequenced was synovial fluid, either unsorted or a sorted T cell fraction (not recorded which). The CDR3 here is CASSAQGGYGYTF. The DNA for the CDR3 is TGTGCCAGTAGTGCACAGGGGGGCTATGGCTACACCTTC.